A single T cell receptor beta chain is shown here with its context. The data belong to a study of human T cells and chemical hapten exposure. Trimming removed 5 bases at V and 1 base at J, with 14 bases between. The CDR3 runs 15 residues. Germline values: CDR1 SGHAT, CDR2 FQNNGV. As for time point: patch test 1, 2 weeks after DPC sensitization. This sample's treatment: therapeutic diphenylcyclopropenone sensitization with weekly scalp DPC. MiXCR, run by TCRdb on the RACE reads, gives a single entry per CDR3 protein. This sample has under 130,000 distinct CDR3 sequences; 9.5% to 11% occur once, and the top ten carry approximately 4%.

This chain connects TRBV11-2 to TRBJ2-5; D is ambiguous. This sample comprised whole blood, obtained in connection with sensitization to the hapten diphenylcyclopropenone (DPC). This TCR derives from a woman in her thirties or forties with alopecia areata. Some clones in this sample may be carry-over from other donors' samples. This CDR3 is CASSPQWGIQETQYF. The CDR3 DNA sequence: TGTGCCAGCAGCCCCCAGTGGGGAATCCAAGAGACCCAGTACTTC.